The clone carrying this T cell receptor (beta chain) appeared many times. Its antigen is still unknown. A library made for alpha chains picked up this beta chain off target, so its size means little. TCRdb reprocessed the 5' RACE reads via MiXCR and lists one record per CDR3 protein. This table has about 10,000 distinct CDR3 sequences, 6.3% appearing once. The germline V gene encodes CDR1 MNHEY and CDR2 SMNVEV (reference sequence). The CDR3 contains 15 residues. The V and J ends lost 6 bases and 0 bases respectively, with 12 bases between them. The time point: sample taken at primary tumor resection. The cohort: approximately 66 early-stage, untreated non-small cell lung cancer patients. The data belong to a study of spatial heterogeneity in lung cancer. Study-wide context: Unique TCR and UMI combinations averaged more than ten appearances each in raw reads.

Study-wide results and caveats: How many expanded intratumoral alpha and beta TCRs were present tracked the tumor mutation count, which was a count of nonsynonymous mutations. Coverage estimated for tumor T cells reached roughly 6.8% for alpha chains and roughly 13% for beta chains.

This receptor was identified in a male donor with early-stage non-small cell lung cancer. The sequencing used lung tumor tissue, collected at surgery. The rearrangement links TRBV27 to TRBJ1-5, with D maybe TRBD1 (5 bases). CDR3 nucleotides: TGTGCCAGCAGGGTGGGACTAAATAGCAATCAGCCCCAGCATTTT. Residues: CASRVGLNSNQPQHF.